This TCR beta chain derives from a study of T cell repertoires in cytomegalovirus infection. Study context: Signatures in public TCR beta sequences pointed to both CMV infection and matching HLA type. Broader study findings: Cumulative public TCR beta family frequency identified carriers of CMV plus the relevant HLA. Predominance within the ex vivo response was attributable to HLA-C-restricted CMV-specific TCR beta clonotypes.

V lost 7 bases to trimming and J lost 1 base, with 7 bases between them. CDR1 and CDR2 from the germline V gene are SQVTM and ANQGSEA. The CDR3 runs 11 residues. MiXCR, applied by TCRdb to the reads, yields one record per CDR3 protein. Here the sample spans about 260,000 distinct CDR3 sequences, approximately 13% being singletons. In this sample, this clonotype turned up a few times. The antigen is not known. The specimen sequenced was PBMCs. The J gene is TRBJ1-1, the V gene TRBV29-1, with D possibly being TRBD1 (6 bases). This TCR came from a human donor in good health (CMV status not recorded). Some clones in this sample may be carry-over from other donors' samples. The CDR3 DNA reads TGCAGCGGGGACAAGAACACTGAAGCTTTCTTT. Protein sequence: CSGDKNTEAFF. The full variable domain, completed using reference TRBV29-1 and TRBJ1-1, is SAVISQKPSRDICQRGTSLTIQCQVDSQVTMMFWYRQQPGQSLTLIATANQGSEATYESGFVIDKFPISRPNLTFSTLTVSNMSPEDSSIYLCSGDKNTEAFFGQGTRLTVV.